The next 15 T cell receptor beta chains were all read from a single sample in a study of T cell responses to AZD1222 COVID-19 vaccine. Sequencing was performed with immunoSEQ multiplex PCR; in TCRdb, only in-frame clones are kept and a portion is missing. The data show 120,000 to 150,000 clones, 90% to 95% seen once. Here the sequenced sample was peripheral blood, taken on day 0 of AZD1222 vaccination. These receptors came from an adult in good health.

The chain joins TRBV19 to TRBJ2-4; 9 nucleotides line up with TRBD1. This CDR3 region has 18 residues. Germline loops: CDR1 LNHDA, CDR2 SQIVND (reference sequence). The J segment lost 3 bases and the V segment lost 7 bases, leaving 16 bases of the junction unmatched. The CDR3 protein is CASTLGQGWDEVKNIQYF. For the CDR3, the DNA is TGTGCCAGTACCCTGGGACAGGGTTGGGACGAAGTCAAAAACATTCAGTACTTC.

This rearrangement joins TRBV18 to TRBJ1-1; the D gene is possibly TRBD1 (5 bases). Between the trimmed V and J ends, which lost 0 bases and 0 bases, there was a span of 5 bases. This CDR3 is 14 amino acids long. Germline loops: CDR1 KGHSH, CDR2 LQKENI. The CDR3 loop is CASSPPGVNTEAFF. Here the CDR3 DNA reads TGTGCCAGCTCACCACCGGGGGTGAACACTGAAGCTTTCTTT.

V and J are TRBV18 and TRBJ2-4; D is possibly TRBD1 or TRBD2 (5 bases each). V was cut by 1 base and J by 2 bases, with 9 bases left in between. Per the germline V gene, CDR1 is KGHSH and CDR2 is LQKENI. The CDR3 is made up of 15 amino acids. CDR3 coding DNA: TGTGCCAGCTCACCACACCGGGACCCCAAAAACATTCAGTACTTC. Amino acid sequence: CASSPHRDPKNIQYF.

The CDR3 protein is CASSLSQGTEAFF. In DNA, the CDR3 is TGTGCCAGCAGTTTAAGCCAGGGCACTGAAGCTTTCTTT. The chain has TRBV12-3 or TRBV12-4 and TRBJ1-1, with D perhaps matching TRBD1 (5 bases). The CDR3 extends over 13 amino acids. V was trimmed by 2 bases and J by 4 bases, leaving 8 bases between them.

The chain combines TRBV5-1 with TRBJ1-5, with D perhaps matching TRBD1 (5 bases). CDR3 length: 18 amino acids. The germline CDR1 and CDR2 sequences are SGHRS and YFSETQ. The V end was cut by 9 bases, the J end by 0 bases, with 25 bases between. The CDR3 is CATPTFRGEPLSNQPQHF. DNA of the CDR3: TGCGCCACCCCAACCTTCCGGGGGGAACCCCTTAGCAATCAGCCCCAGCATTTT.

The rearrangement links TRBV10-1 to TRBJ2-7; no clear D gene. Germline CDR1 is WNHNN and CDR2 is SYGVQD (reference sequence). This CDR3 has 15 residues. Deletions cut 0 bases from V and 6 bases from J, with 15 bases between. Written as DNA, the CDR3 is TGCGCCAGCAGTGAGTCCGGGCCGTGGAGCTCCGAGCAGTACTTC. This codes for CASSESGPWSSEQYF.

CDR3 amino acids: CACPGQDYEQYF. The CDR3 DNA sequence: TGTGCCTGTCCGGGACAGGACTACGAGCAGTACTTC. The chain couples TRBV30 to TRBJ2-7; 8 nucleotides line up with TRBD1. The CDR3 is 12 residues long. CDR1 and CDR2 (germline): GTSNPN, SVGIG (reference sequence). Trimming at V came to 6 bases and at J to 3 bases, leaving 4 bases not matched to a gene. The variable domain in full, completed from reference TRBV30 and TRBJ2-7, reads SQTIHQWPATLVQPVGSPLSLECTVEGTSNPNLYWYRQAAGRGLQLLFYSVGIGQISSEVPQNLSASRPQDRQFILSSKKLLLSDSGFYLCACPGQDYEQYFGPGTRLTVT.

This rearrangement joins TRBV10-3 to TRBJ1-3, with D possibly matching TRBD1 (6 bases). Germline V CDR1 and CDR2: ENHRY, SYGVKD. Deletions cut 0 bases from V and 3 bases from J, with 12 bases between. The CDR3 runs to 16 residues. CDR3 bases: TGTGCCATCAGTGAGTCGGGGGGCGTCGGTGGAAACACCATATATTTT. Its translation: CAISESGGVGGNTIYF.

This chain joins TRBV25-1 and TRBJ1-2; D gene ambiguous. Trimming removed 6 bases at V and 8 bases at J, with 10 bases between. Germline CDR1 is MGHDK and CDR2 is SYGVNS. This CDR3 has 11 amino acids. This chain's CDR3 is CASSSGGGYTF. The CDR3 DNA reads as TGTGCCAGCAGCAGTGGCGGGGGCTACACCTTC.

This rearrangement joins TRBV6-5 to TRBJ1-1, with 7 bases aligning to TRBD1. This CDR3 has 14 amino acids. Germline CDR1 MNHEY, CDR2 SVGAGI. The V and J ends lost 0 bases and 3 bases, in that order; junction bases with no gene match: 1. The CDR3 bases are TGTGCCAGCAGTTACTCGAGGGGGCACACTGAAGCTTTCTTT. Translated, it gives CASSYSRGHTEAFF.

The chain is built from TRBV6-5 and TRBJ2-7; D gene uncertain. The CDR3 is 13 residues long. Germline CDR1 MNHEY, CDR2 SVGAGI. Between the trimmed V and J ends, which lost 6 bases and 2 bases, there was a span of 11 bases. The CDR3 DNA sequence: TGTGCCAGCAGGACCACTGGAACCTACGAGCAGTACTTC. As protein: CASRTTGTYEQYF.

This rearrangement joins TRBV3-1 (or the pseudogene TRBV3-2) to TRBJ1-5; no clear D gene. The CDR3 consists of 16 residues. The germline V gene has CDR1 LGHDT and CDR2 YNNKEL (reference sequence). V was pared by 0 bases and J by 5 bases, with 14 bases between. The CDR3 DNA reads TGTGCCAGCAGCCAAGATAGTAGGCGTGAGTATCAGCCCCAGCATTTT. This sequence encodes CASSQDSRREYQPQHF.

This chain links TRBV21-1 with TRBJ1-5; TRBD1, the D gene given by the table, was not confirmed from the DNA. TRBV21-1 is a documented pseudogene. There are 16 residues in the CDR3. Here the CDR3 reads CASSIPGTVSNQPQHF. CDR3 DNA sequence: TGTGCCAGCAGCATCCCGGGGACAGTTAGCAATCAGCCCCAGCATTTT.

V usage is TRBV2 and J usage is TRBJ1-1; 11 bases align to TRBD1. Trimming removed 5 bases from V and 5 bases from J; junction bases left unmatched: 13. CDR3 length: 17 residues. Germline CDR1 SNHLY, CDR2 FYNNEI. The CDR3 spells CASSWSNWTGGRTEAFF. The DNA for the CDR3 is TGTGCCAGCAGTTGGAGTAATTGGACAGGGGGCAGGACTGAAGCTTTCTTT.

The gene calls are TRBV6-4 and TRBJ2-2; 9 nucleotides agree with TRBD2. V lost 5 bases and J lost 5; bases outside the gene matches: 6. CDR1 and CDR2 (germline): MRHNA, SNTAGT. The CDR3 contains 15 residues. The CDR3 sequence: CASSIAGEGTGELFF. The CDR3 DNA reads TGTGCCAGCAGTATAGCGGGAGAGGGGACCGGGGAGCTGTTTTTT.